This T cell receptor beta chain originates from a study of metastatic and nonmetastatic thyroid tumors. Study-level information: Repertoire comparisons spanned blood and tumor or nodule tissue from malignant and benign thyroid patients.

Study-level points and caveats: Significantly greater TCR beta diversity was reportedly found in malignant thyroid tumors than in benign nodules (in blood and tumor).

After removal of 0 bases from V and 2 bases from J, the junction contained 6 bases not matched to a gene. The CDR3 loop spans 16 amino acids. From germline, CDR1 is SGDLS and CDR2 YYNGEE. No treatment of any kind had been given to any patient before thyroid surgery. With regard to this clone: The antigen remains unidentified.

In the authors' workflow: In papillary thyroid cancer, a distant-metastasis classifier was built using CDR3 differences across clinicopathological groups. TCRdb ran MiXCR on the PCR reads. V and J calls and clone size were set by TCRdb, not the authors. The sample has tens of thousands of clones, approximately 24% seen once. The receptor was isolated from a female donor with papillary thyroid cancer or a benign thyroid nodule (not recorded which). Some clones in this sample may be carry-over from other donors' samples. Material for sequencing was tumor tissue. V is TRBV9 and J is TRBJ2-3, with TRBD2 matching 7 bases. As DNA, the CDR3 is TGTGCCAGCAGCGTAGTGACGGGGGGAACCACAGATACGCAGTATTTT. Translation: CASSVVTGGTTDTQYF.